A single sample gave rise to the 20 T cell receptor beta chains below, sequenced in a study of shared clonotypes between healthy human individuals. Measured with immunoSEQ multiplex PCR; TCRdb has only the in-frame clones, and not every one. The repertoire holds 1.6 million or so clones, with just under 99% as singletons. Input material: naive CD4+ T cells sorted from blood. Subset in this sample: CD45RA+ positively selected. These receptors originate from a man aged 25 to 40 in good health.

The chain uses TRBV19 and TRBJ1-2; the D is unclear. Trimming shortened V by 6 bases and J by 6 bases, and 17 bases separated the two germline ends. This CDR3 contains 14 residues. Germline CDR1 reads LNHDA; CDR2 reads SQIVND (reference sequence). The CDR3 region has the DNA TGTGCCAGTAGCGTCGGGAGTCAAAAGGATGGCTACACCTTC. It is translated as CASSVGSQKDGYTF.

This chain links TRBV11-2 with TRBJ2-5; D not resolved. The V gene's germline CDR1 is SGHAT and CDR2 FQNNGV. With 6 bases removed from V and 3 bases from J, the gap between germline ends came to 11 bases. The CDR3 totals 13 residues. The CDR3 reads CASRVSQKETQYF. The DNA of the CDR3 is TGTGCCAGCAGGGTTAGCCAGAAAGAGACCCAGTACTTC.

The rearrangement uses TRBV15 and TRBJ2-7; TRBD1 is a possible D gene (6 bases). Trimming left V 2 bases short and J 4 bases short, with 24 bases between. The V gene's germline CDR1 is LNHNV and CDR2 YYDKDF (reference sequence). The CDR3 consists of 18 residues. The CDR3 region is CATSRRVHRVAISYEQYF. Here the CDR3 DNA reads TGTGCCACCAGCAGACGCGTACACAGGGTAGCGATCTCTTACGAGCAGTACTTC.

The V call is TRBV2, the J call TRBJ2-3, with 11 bases fitting TRBD2. Trimming removed 3 bases from V and 1 base from J; junction bases left unmatched: 6. CDR3 length equals 17 residues. The germline CDR1 and CDR2 sequences are SNHLY and FYNNEI. CDR3: CASSDYILAGGTDTQYF. The CDR3 region has the DNA TGTGCCAGCAGTGATTATATACTAGCGGGAGGCACAGATACGCAGTATTTT. The whole variable domain, filled in from reference TRBV2 and TRBJ2-3, reads EPEVTQTPSHQVTQMGQEVILRCVPISNHLYFYWYRQILGQKVEFLVSFYNNEISEKSEIFDDQFSVERPDGSNFTLKIRSTKLEDSAMYFCASSDYILAGGTDTQYFGPGTRLTVL.

The chain links TRBV6-5 to TRBJ1-2; unclear D gene. Germline CDR1 MNHEY, CDR2 SVGAGI. The V and J ends lost 0 bases and 0 bases respectively, with 11 bases between them. The CDR3 totals 16 residues. The CDR3 bases are TGTGCCAGCAGTTACTCTCTTAGACGGCCTAACTATGGCTACACCTTC. This sequence encodes CASSYSLRRPNYGYTF.

This clone appeared a single time. This chain joins TRBV28 and TRBJ1-1; 8 bases are shared with TRBD1. Trimming at V came to 6 bases and at J to 3 bases, leaving 6 bases not matched to a gene. Germline-derived CDR1 and CDR2 are MDHEN and SYDVKM. CDR3 length: 14 residues. DNA for the CDR3: TGTGCCAGCAGCCTCCAGGGGGCATACACTGAAGCTTTCTTT. Protein sequence: CASSLQGAYTEAFF. Combining the CDR3 with reference TRBV28 and TRBJ1-1 gives the whole variable domain DVKVTQSSRYLVKRTGEKVFLECVQDMDHENMFWYRQDPGLGLRLIYFSYDVKMKEKGDIPEGYSVSREKKERFSLILESASTNQTSMYLCASSLQGAYTEAFFGQGTRLTVV.

This chain links TRBV7-9 with TRBJ2-3; D not resolved. The CDR3 has 12 residues. The germline V gene encodes CDR1 SEHNR and CDR2 FQNEAQ (reference sequence). V was clipped by 5 bases and J by 6 bases, with 9 bases between them. In DNA, the CDR3 is TGTGCCAGCAGCCGCGACATGGATACGCAGTATTTT. The encoded protein is CASSRDMDTQYF. Full variable domain (remainder filled in from reference TRBV7-9 and TRBJ2-3): DTGVSQNPRHKITKRGQNVTFRCDPISEHNRLYWYRQTLGQGPEFLTYFQNEAQLEKSRLLSDRFSAERPKGSFSTLEIQRTEQGDSAMYLCASSRDMDTQYFGPGTRLTVL.

A word on this clone: At one end, the junction sequence differs from germline, possibly due to a read error. The chain has TRBV11-2 and TRBJ2-1; D gene uncertain. The germline gives CDR1 SGHAT, CDR2 FQNNGV. The CDR3 extends over 12 amino acids. For the CDR3, the DNA is TGTGCCAGCAGCGGAAGGTTTCCATTTATGCTCTTC. Its translation is CASSGRFPFMLF.

The chain combines TRBV9 with TRBJ1-3, with D possibly matching TRBD1 (6 bases). The CDR3 contains 14 residues. Trimming cost V 4 bases and J 2 bases, with 10 bases left between them. Germline CDR1 and CDR2: SGDLS and YYNGEE. The CDR3 DNA follows: TGTGCCAGCAGCCAGCGGGACACTGGAAACACCATATATTTT. Translated, it gives CASSQRDTGNTIYF.

This chain links TRBV7-9 with TRBJ2-1; 7 bases line up with TRBD1. The junction had 12 bases not matched to a gene; V was cut back by 6 bases and J by 4 bases. CDR3 length: 16 residues. Looked up from germline, CDR1 is SEHNR and CDR2 is FQNEAQ (reference sequence). CDR3 coding DNA: TGTGCCAGCAGGCCGAGACAGGGAGAAGAATACAATGAGCAGTTCTTC. Translation gives CASRPRQGEEYNEQFF.

CDR3 sequence: CASSMTGDNYGYTF. CDR3 DNA: TGCGCCAGCAGTATGACAGGTGACAACTATGGCTACACCTTC. The chain links TRBV5-1 to TRBJ1-2; D may be TRBD1 (6 bases). Germline V CDR1 and CDR2: SGHRS, YFSETQ. Trimming took 5 bases from V and 2 from J, leaving 13 bases between them. The CDR3 totals 14 residues.

This clone occurred once. The V call is TRBV7-2, the J call TRBJ1-5; no firm D call. Trimming left V 6 bases short and J 0 bases short, with 9 bases between. CDR1 is SGHTA, CDR2 FQGNSA, per germline. This CDR3 spans 14 amino acids. The CDR3 sequence: CASRATLSNQPQHF. Written as DNA, the CDR3 is TGTGCCAGCAGGGCGACACTTAGCAATCAGCCCCAGCATTTT.

The chain recombines TRBV6-5 with TRBJ1-1; D is undetermined. There are 16 residues in the CDR3. Germline-derived CDR1 and CDR2 are MNHEY and SVGAGI. V was shortened by 2 bases and J by 4 bases, with 17 bases between the two germline ends. The CDR3 loop is CASSYTSFGVATEAFF. The DNA for the CDR3 is TGTGCCAGCAGTTACACCTCGTTCGGGGTTGCCACTGAAGCTTTCTTT.

The rearrangement joins TRBV2 to TRBJ2-1; no firm D call. The ends were cut back, 4 bases at V and 7 bases at J, with 14 bases in the middle. CDR1 and CDR2 (germline): SNHLY, FYNNEI. This CDR3 contains 14 residues. CDR3 nucleotide sequence: TGTGCCAGCAGTGTTGGGAACGATTTGAATGAGCAGTTCTTC. Encoded protein: CASSVGNDLNEQFF.

This clone was seen only once. The chain recombines TRBV15 with TRBJ2-7; 8 positions agree with TRBD2. Germline assignment: CDR1 LNHNV and CDR2 YYDKDF (reference sequence). CDR3 length: 13 residues. The V and J ends lost 7 bases and 5 bases, in that order; junction bases with no gene match: 7. The CDR3 sequence is CATKSGGEDEQYF. The CDR3 nucleotides read TGTGCCACCAAGAGCGGGGGAGAGGACGAGCAGTACTTC.

The V call is TRBV18, the J call TRBJ2-5; tentatively, D is TRBD2 (5 bases). The V and J ends lost 1 base and 5 bases respectively, with 17 bases between them. Per germline, CDR1 KGHSH and CDR2 LQKENI. This CDR3 spans 16 amino acids. The CDR3 is CASSPLSSGERETQYF. CDR3 bases: TGTGCCAGCTCACCACTAAGCTCCGGGGAACGGGAGACCCAGTACTTC. Full variable domain (missing parts from reference TRBV18 and TRBJ2-5): NAGVMQNPRHLVRRRGQEARLRCSPMKGHSHVYWYRQLPEEGLKFMVYLQKENIIDESGMPKERFSAEFPKEGPSILRIQQVVRGDSAAYFCASSPLSSGERETQYFGPGTRLLVL.

The chain joins TRBV28 to TRBJ2-7; 9 bases match TRBD1. CDR3 length equals 13 residues. J gave up 7 bases and V 5 bases, and 6 bases lay outside the gene matches. Germline V gene sequence: CDR1 MDHEN, CDR2 SYDVKM. This CDR3 is CASSRPGTGEQYF. CDR3 bases: TGTGCCAGCAGTCGCCCTGGGACAGGGGAGCAGTACTTC.

The chain recombines TRBV2 with TRBJ1-5; 8 bases are shared with TRBD1. The length of the CDR3 is 15 residues. V gave up 8 bases and J gave up 6 bases; unmatched junction bases: 12. CDR1 and CDR2 (germline): SNHLY, FYNNEI. The CDR3 here is CASWGAGGIGQPQHF. The DNA of the CDR3 is TGTGCCAGCTGGGGGGCAGGGGGCATCGGTCAGCCCCAGCATTTT.

This clone appeared once. The rearrangement joins TRBV19 to TRBJ2-5, with D tentatively TRBD2 (5 bases). The V end lost 3 bases, the J end lost 4 bases, and 24 bases lay between the germline ends. This CDR3 is 18 amino acids long. Looked up from germline, CDR1 is LNHDA and CDR2 is SQIVND (reference sequence). The CDR3 sequence: CASSMRGPAVGAPETQYF. CDR3 coding DNA: TGTGCCAGTAGTATGCGAGGTCCAGCGGTGGGAGCGCCAGAGACCCAGTACTTC.

The chain employs TRBV4-1 and TRBJ2-1; 9 positions agree with TRBD2. The V gene's germline CDR1 is MGHRA and CDR2 YSYEKL. The length of the CDR3 is 19 residues. After removal of 1 base from V and 0 bases from J, the junction contained 10 bases not matched to a gene. CDR3 DNA: TGCGCCAGCAGCCAAGTCTCCACGAGTAGCGGGAGCTCCTACAATGAGCAGTTCTTC. It is translated as CASSQVSTSSGSSYNEQFF.